This T cell receptor beta chain was recovered during a study of cytomegalovirus exposure and HLA in healthy donors. This CDR3 has 14 amino acids. Germline V lookup: CDR1 MNHEY, CDR2 SMNVEV (reference sequence). V gave up 0 bases and J gave up 6 bases, with 11 bases separating them. As to this clone: The antigen is unknown.

The primer mix had 60 Vbeta and 13 Jbeta primers. Profiled with immunoSEQ multiplex PCR; TCRdb holds only in-frame clones, not every one. The sample table sets out more than 200,000 clones. Study-wide findings and caveats: A later analysis appeared to link common viral pathogens to several of the most significant clusters.

This chain connects TRBV27 to TRBJ1-2; a weak D match, TRBD1 (6 bases). The receptor was derived from a woman aged 30 to 39 in good health and CMV-seropositive. Sequenced material: PBMCs. CDR3: CASSLSFPGDGYTF. The CDR3 coding sequence is TGTGCCAGCAGTTTATCGTTTCCAGGGGATGGCTACACCTTC.